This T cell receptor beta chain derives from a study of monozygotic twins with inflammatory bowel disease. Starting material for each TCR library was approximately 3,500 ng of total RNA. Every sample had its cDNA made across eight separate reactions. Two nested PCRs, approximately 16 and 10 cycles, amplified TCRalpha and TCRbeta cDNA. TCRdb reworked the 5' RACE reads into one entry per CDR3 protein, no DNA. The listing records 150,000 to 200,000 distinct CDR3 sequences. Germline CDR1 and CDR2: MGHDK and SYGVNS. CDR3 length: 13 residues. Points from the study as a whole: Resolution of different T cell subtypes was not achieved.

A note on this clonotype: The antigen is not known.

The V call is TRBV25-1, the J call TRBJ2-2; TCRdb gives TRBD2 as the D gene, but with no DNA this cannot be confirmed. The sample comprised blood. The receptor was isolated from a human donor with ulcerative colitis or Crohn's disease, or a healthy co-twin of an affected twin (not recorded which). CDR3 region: CASSEWGARELFF.